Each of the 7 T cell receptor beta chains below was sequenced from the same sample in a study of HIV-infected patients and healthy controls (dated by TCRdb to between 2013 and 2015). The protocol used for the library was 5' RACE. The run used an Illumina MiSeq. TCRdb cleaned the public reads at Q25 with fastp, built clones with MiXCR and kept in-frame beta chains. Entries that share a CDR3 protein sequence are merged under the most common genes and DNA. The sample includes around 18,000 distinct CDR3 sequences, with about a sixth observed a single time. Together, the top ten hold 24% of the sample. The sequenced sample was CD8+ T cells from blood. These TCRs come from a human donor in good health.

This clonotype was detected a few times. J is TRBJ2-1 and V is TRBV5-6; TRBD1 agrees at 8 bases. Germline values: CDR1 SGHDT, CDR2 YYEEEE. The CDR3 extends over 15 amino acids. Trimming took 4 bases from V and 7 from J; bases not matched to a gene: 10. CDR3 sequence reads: CASSLDWQGANEQFF. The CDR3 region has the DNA TGTGCCAGCAGCCTAGATTGGCAGGGGGCAAATGAGCAGTTCTTC.

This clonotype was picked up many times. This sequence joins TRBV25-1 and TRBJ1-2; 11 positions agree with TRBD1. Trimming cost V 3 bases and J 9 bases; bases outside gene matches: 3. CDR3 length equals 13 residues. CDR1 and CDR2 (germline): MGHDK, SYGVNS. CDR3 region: CASSEGTGGSYTF. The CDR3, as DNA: TGTGCCAGCAGTGAGGGGACAGGGGGTAGCTACACCTTC.

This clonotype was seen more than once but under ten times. The CDR3 region has the DNA TGTGCCAGCAGCCTCGTCGAAGTAGGGGAGCTGTTTTTT. Encoded protein: CASSLVEVGELFF. This chain joins TRBV6-2 or TRBV6-3 and TRBJ2-2; D is ambiguous. Trimming shortened V by 6 bases and J by 8 bases, and 13 bases separated the two germline ends. The CDR3 contains 13 residues. Germline CDR1 reads MNHEY; CDR2 reads SVGEGT.

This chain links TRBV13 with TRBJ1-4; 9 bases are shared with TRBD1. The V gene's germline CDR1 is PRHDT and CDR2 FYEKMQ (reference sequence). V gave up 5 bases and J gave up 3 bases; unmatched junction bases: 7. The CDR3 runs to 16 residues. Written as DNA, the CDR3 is TGTGCCAGCAGCCACACAGGGGGCGCTTCTAATGAAAAACTGTTTTTT. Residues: CASSHTGGASNEKLFF.

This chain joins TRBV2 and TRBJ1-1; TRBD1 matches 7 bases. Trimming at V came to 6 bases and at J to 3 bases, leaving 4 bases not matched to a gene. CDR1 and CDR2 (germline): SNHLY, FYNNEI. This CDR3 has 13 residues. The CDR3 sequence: CASRTGIDTEAFF. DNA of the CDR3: TGTGCCAGCAGGACAGGGATAGACACTGAAGCTTTCTTT. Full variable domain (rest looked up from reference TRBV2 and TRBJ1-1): EPEVTQTPSHQVTQMGQEVILRCVPISNHLYFYWYRQILGQKVEFLVSFYNNEISEKSEIFDDQFSVERPDGSNFTLKIRSTKLEDSAMYFCASRTGIDTEAFFGQGTRLTVV.

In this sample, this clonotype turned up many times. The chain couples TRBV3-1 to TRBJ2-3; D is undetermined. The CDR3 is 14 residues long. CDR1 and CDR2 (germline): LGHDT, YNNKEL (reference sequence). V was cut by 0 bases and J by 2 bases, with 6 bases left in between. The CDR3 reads CASSQEVFTDTQYF. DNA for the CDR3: TGTGCCAGCAGCCAAGAGGTCTTCACAGATACGCAGTATTTT.

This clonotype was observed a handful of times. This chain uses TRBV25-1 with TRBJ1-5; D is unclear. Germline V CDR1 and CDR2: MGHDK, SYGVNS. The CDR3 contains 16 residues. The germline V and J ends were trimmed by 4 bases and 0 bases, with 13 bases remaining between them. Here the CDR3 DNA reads TGTGCCAGCAGTGGCTCGACACAAAATAGCAATCAGCCCCAGCATTTT. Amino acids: CASSGSTQNSNQPQHF.